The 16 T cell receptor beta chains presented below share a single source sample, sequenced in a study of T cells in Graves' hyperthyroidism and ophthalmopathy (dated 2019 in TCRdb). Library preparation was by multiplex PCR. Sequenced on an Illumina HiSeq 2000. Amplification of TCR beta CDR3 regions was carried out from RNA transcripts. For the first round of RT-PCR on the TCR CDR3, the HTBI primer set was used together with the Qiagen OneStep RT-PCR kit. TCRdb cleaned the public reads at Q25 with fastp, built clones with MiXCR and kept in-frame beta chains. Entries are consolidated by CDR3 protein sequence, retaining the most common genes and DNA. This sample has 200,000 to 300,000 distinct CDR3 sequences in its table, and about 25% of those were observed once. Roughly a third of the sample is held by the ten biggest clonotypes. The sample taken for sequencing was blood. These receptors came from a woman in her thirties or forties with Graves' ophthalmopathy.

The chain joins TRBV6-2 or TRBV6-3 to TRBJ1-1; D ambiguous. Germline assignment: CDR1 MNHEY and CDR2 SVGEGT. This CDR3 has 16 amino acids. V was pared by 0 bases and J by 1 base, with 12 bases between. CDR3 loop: CASSYSSRAGNTEAFF. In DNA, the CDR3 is TGTGCCAGCAGTTACTCATCGAGGGCGGGGAACACTGAAGCTTTCTTT.

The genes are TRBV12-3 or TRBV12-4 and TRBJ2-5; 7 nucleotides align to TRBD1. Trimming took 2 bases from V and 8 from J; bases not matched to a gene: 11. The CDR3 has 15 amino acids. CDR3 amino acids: CASSLSRDSLGTQYF. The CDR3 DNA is TGTGCCAGCAGTTTATCCCGGGACAGCCTTGGTACCCAGTACTTC.

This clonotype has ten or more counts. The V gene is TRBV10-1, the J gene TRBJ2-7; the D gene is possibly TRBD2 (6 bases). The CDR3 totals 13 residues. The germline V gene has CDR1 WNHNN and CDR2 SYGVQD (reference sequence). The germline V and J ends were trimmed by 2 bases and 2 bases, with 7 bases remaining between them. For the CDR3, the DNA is TGCGCCAGCAGTGAGCCGGGGGCCTACGAGCAGTACTTC. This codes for CASSEPGAYEQYF.

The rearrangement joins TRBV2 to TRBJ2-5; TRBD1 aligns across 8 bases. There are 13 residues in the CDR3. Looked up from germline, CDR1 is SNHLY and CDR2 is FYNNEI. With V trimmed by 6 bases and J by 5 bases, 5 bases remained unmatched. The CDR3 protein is CASSKQGVETQYF. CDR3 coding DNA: TGTGCCAGCAGCAAACAGGGGGTCGAGACCCAGTACTTC.

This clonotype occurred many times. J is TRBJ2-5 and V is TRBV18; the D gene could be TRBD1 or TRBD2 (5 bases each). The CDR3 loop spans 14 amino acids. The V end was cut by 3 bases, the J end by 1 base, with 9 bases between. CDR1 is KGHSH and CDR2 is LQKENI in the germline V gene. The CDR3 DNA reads TGTGCCAGCTCACCTCCGGGACGCCAAGAGACCCAGTACTTC. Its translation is CASSPPGRQETQYF.

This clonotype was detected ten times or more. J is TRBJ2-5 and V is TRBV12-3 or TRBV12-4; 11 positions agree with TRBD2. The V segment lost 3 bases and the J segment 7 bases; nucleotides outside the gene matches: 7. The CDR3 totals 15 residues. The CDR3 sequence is CASSFGTSGSGTQYF. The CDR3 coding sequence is TGTGCCAGCAGTTTTGGGACTAGCGGTTCCGGGACCCAGTACTTC.

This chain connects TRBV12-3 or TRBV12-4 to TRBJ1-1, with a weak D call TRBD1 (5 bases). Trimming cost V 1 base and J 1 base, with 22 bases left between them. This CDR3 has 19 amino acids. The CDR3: CASSLDRQGTLSRNTEAFF. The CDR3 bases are TGTGCCAGCAGTTTAGATCGGCAGGGTACTTTATCTCGGAACACTGAAGCTTTCTTT.

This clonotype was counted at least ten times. The CDR3 is CASSLVRGTEQYF. The CDR3 DNA sequence: TGTGCCAGCAGCTTAGTCAGGGGAACCGAGCAGTACTTC. The chain joins TRBV11-2 to TRBJ2-7; tentative D call: TRBD1 (6 bases). Germline CDR1 and CDR2: SGHAT and FQNNGV. Trimming shortened V by 1 base and J by 6 bases, and 10 bases separated the two germline ends. The CDR3 runs 13 residues.

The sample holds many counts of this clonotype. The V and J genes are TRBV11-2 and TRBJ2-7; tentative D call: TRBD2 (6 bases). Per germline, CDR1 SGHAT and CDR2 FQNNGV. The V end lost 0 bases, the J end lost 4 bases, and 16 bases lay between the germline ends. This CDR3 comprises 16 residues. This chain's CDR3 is CASSLEGGQRGYEQYF. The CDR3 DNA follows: TGTGCCAGCAGCTTAGAAGGAGGACAACGGGGGTACGAGCAGTACTTC.

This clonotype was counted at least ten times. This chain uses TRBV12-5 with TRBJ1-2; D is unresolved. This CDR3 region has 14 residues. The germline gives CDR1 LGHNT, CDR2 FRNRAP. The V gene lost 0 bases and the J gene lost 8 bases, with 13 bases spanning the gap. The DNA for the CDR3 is TGTGCTAGTGGTTTGGTAATGGTTTCAGTAGGCTACACCTTC. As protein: CASGLVMVSVGYTF.

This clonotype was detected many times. The CDR3: CSAREYLEQYF. The DNA of the CDR3 is TGCAGTGCTAGAGAGTACTTGGAGCAGTACTTC. The V and J genes are TRBV20-1 and TRBJ2-7; D call uncertain. The CDR3 is 11 residues long. CDR1 is DFQATT and CDR2 is SNEGSKA in the germline V gene (reference sequence). Deletions cut 0 bases from V and 7 bases from J, with 7 bases between.

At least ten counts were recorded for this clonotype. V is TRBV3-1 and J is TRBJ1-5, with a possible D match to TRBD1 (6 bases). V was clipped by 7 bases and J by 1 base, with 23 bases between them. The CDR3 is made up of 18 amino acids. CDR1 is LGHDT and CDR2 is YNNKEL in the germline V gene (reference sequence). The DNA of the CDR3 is TGTGCCAGCAAACTCAGGCAGGGGCCCTCCTGGAGCAATCAGCCCCAGCATTTT. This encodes CASKLRQGPSWSNQPQHF. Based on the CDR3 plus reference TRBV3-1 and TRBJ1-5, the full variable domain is DTAVSQTPKYLVTQMGNDKSIKCEQNLGHDTMYWYKQDSKKFLKIMFSYNNKELIINETVPNRFSPKSPDKAHLNLHINSLELGDSAVYFCASKLRQGPSWSNQPQHFGDGTRLSIL.

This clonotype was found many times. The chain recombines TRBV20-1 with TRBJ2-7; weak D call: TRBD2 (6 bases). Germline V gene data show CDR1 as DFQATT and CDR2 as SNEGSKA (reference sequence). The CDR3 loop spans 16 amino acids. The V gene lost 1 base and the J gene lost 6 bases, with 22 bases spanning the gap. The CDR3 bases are TGCAGTGCTAGAGCCCCATCCCGTACTAGCTGGGGCGAGCAGTACTTC. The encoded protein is CSARAPSRTSWGEQYF.

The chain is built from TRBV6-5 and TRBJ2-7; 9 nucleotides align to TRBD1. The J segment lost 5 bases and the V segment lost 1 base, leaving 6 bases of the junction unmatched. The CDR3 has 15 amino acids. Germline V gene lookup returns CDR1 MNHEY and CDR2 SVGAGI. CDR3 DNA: TGTGCCAGCAGTTACTTCCGGGACAGGGCCCACGAGCAGTACTTC. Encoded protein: CASSYFRDRAHEQYF.

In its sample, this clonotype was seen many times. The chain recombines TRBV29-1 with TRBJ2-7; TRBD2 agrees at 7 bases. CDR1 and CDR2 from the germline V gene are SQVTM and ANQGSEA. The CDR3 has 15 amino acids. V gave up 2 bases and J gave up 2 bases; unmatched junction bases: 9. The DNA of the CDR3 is TGCAGCGTTGAATCCCGGGAGGCCCATCCCTACGAGCAGTACTTC. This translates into CSVESREAHPYEQYF.

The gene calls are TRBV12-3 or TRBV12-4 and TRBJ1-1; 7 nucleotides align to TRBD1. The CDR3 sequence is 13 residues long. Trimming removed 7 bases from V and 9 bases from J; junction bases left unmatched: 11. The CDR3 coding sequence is TGTGCCAGCAATTCAGGGACAGCGGTGAAAGCTTTCTTT. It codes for CASNSGTAVKAFF.